The entry that follows covers one TCR beta chain sequence. These data are taken from a study of blood T cell repertoires in COVID-19. Produced via immunoSEQ multiplex PCR; TCRdb's table is partial and in-frame only. The profile shows about 400,000 clones, over 75% of them singletons. The germline V and J ends were trimmed by 4 bases and 0 bases, with 15 bases remaining between them. CDR1 and CDR2 (germline): LGHNA, YNFKEQ. The CDR3 has 16 residues. V is TRBV4-2 and J is TRBJ1-1; unclear D gene. The material sequenced was PBMCs or T cells enriched from blood (not recorded which). This clonotype was sampled from a woman aged 40 to 50 with acute COVID-19. The CDR3 coding sequence is TGTGCCAGCAGCCCGACCGGGGAGACGGTGAACACTGAAGCTTTCTTT. This encodes CASSPTGETVNTEAFF.